The T cell receptor beta chain under discussion was sequenced for a study of control samples from healthy donors and cancer patients. The CDR3 contains 16 residues. The germline CDR1 and CDR2 sequences are SGHTA and FQGNSA. The J segment lost 6 bases and the V segment lost 5 bases, leaving 8 bases of the junction unmatched. Produced via immunoSEQ multiplex PCR; TCRdb's table is partial and in-frame only. This repertoire shows approximately 170,000 clones, 90% found once; its top ten account for over 1.1%. This clonotype was obtained from a woman between 45 and 60 years old in good health. V gene TRBV7-2 combines with J gene TRBJ2-3; 13 bases match TRBD2. The sample was blood. The CDR3 here is CASSSGLAGDHDTQYF. CDR3 coding DNA: TGTGCCAGCAGCAGCGGACTAGCGGGGGACCACGATACGCAGTATTTT.